A single sample gave rise to the 20 T cell receptor beta chains below, sequenced in a study of cytomegalovirus exposure and HLA in healthy donors. Profiling relied on immunoSEQ multiplex PCR, and the TCRdb table lists in-frame clones only, not all of them. This sample has some 140,000 clones, with roughly 81% found just once. The source material was PBMCs. All receptors derive from a woman in her twenties or thirties in good health and CMV-seronegative.

The chain couples TRBV18 to TRBJ2-2, with D perhaps TRBD1 (5 bases). CDR1 and CDR2 from the germline V gene are KGHSH and LQKENI. CDR3 length: 16 residues. The germline V and J ends were trimmed by 3 bases and 3 bases, with 14 bases remaining between them. CDR3: CASSPQTELHTGELFF. In DNA, the CDR3 is TGTGCCAGCTCACCCCAGACAGAGCTACACACCGGGGAGCTGTTTTTT.

The gene calls are TRBV7-2 and TRBJ1-2, with D perhaps TRBD1 (6 bases). V was cut by 3 bases and J by 4 bases, with 15 bases left in between. Germline V gene sequence: CDR1 SGHTA, CDR2 FQGNSA. The length of the CDR3 is 15 residues. The CDR3 protein is CASSFSTGSSYGYTF. DNA of the CDR3: TGTGCCAGCAGCTTTTCCACAGGGTCTAGCTATGGCTACACCTTC.

The table lists this clone with a count of one. The chain is built from TRBV5-3 and TRBJ2-2; 12 bases match TRBD2. TRBV5-3 is treated as an ORF (open reading frame) with a function not yet certain. Trimming took 7 bases from V and 3 from J; bases not matched to a gene: 13. The CDR3 runs 18 residues. Written as DNA, the CDR3 is TGTGCCAGATTCTATAATCTAGCGGGGGGGCCGCACACCGGGGAGCTGTTTTTT. Translating gives CARFYNLAGGPHTGELFF.

The rearrangement links TRBV27 to TRBJ2-5; a possible D gene is TRBD2 (7 bases). This CDR3 has 15 residues. Trimming left V 2 bases short and J 5 bases short, with 15 bases between. Germline V gives CDR1 MNHEY, CDR2 SMNVEV (reference sequence). CDR3 in amino acids: CASSLRRGGWETQYF. CDR3 DNA sequence: TGTGCCAGCAGTTTAAGGAGGGGGGGCTGGGAGACCCAGTACTTC.

The chain combines TRBV28 with TRBJ1-2; the D is unclear. Germline CDR1 is MDHEN and CDR2 is SYDVKM. The CDR3 contains 13 residues. Trimming removed 3 bases at V and 8 bases at J, with 13 bases between. The CDR3 region has the DNA TGTGCCAGCAGTTTGCGTGCCGCTGAGGGCTACACCTTC. It is translated as CASSLRAAEGYTF.

CDR3 loop: CARRTGVNTEAFF. In DNA form, the CDR3 reads TGTGCCAGACGGACGGGGGTGAACACTGAAGCTTTCTTT. The V call is TRBV21-1, the J call TRBJ1-1. TRBV21-1 is a listed pseudogene. The CDR3 is 13 residues long.

The genes are TRBV5-1 and TRBJ2-5, with 8 bases aligning to TRBD2. The ends lost 0 bases at V and 1 base at J; junction bases unmatched: 5. This CDR3 is 16 amino acids long. Germline lookup yields CDR1 SGHRS and CDR2 YFSETQ. Written as DNA, the CDR3 is TGCGCCAGCAGCTTGGAAGGTCGGGGGGGCCAAGAGACCCAGTACTTC. Protein product: CASSLEGRGGQETQYF. The full variable domain, rest sourced from reference TRBV5-1 and TRBJ2-5, is KAGVTQTPRYLIKTRGQQVTLSCSPISGHRSVSWYQQTPGQGLQFLFEYFSETQRNKGNFPGRFSGRQFSNSRSEMNVSTLELGDSALYLCASSLEGRGGQETQYFGPGTRLLVL.

This chain links TRBV6-1 with TRBJ1-2, with a possible D match to TRBD1 (5 bases). Between the trimmed V and J ends, which lost 8 bases and 10 bases, there was a span of 20 bases. Germline V gene sequence: CDR1 MNHNS, CDR2 SASEGT. The CDR3 sequence is 13 residues long. CDR3 sequence reads: CASLGWGGSLYTF. The CDR3 coding sequence is TGTGCCAGCCTCGGTTGGGGGGGATCCCTCTACACCTTC.

The CDR3 reads CASSPGQILMNTEAFF. The CDR3 nucleotides read TGTGCCAGCTCACCGGGACAGATTTTAATGAACACTGAAGCTTTCTTT. The chain carries TRBV18 and TRBJ1-1; 7 bases are shared with TRBD1. This CDR3 is built from 16 residues. V lost 3 bases to trimming and J lost 0 bases; unmatched junction nucleotides: 7. Germline CDR1 is KGHSH and CDR2 is LQKENI.

The gene calls are TRBV19 and TRBJ1-1, with 7 bases identical to TRBD1. The CDR3 contains 14 residues. Trimming cost V 5 bases and J 6 bases; bases outside gene matches: 9. From germline, CDR1 is LNHDA and CDR2 SQIVND (reference sequence). CDR3 bases: TGTGCCAGTAGTGTAACGACAGGGATCCCTGAAGCTTTCTTT. This translates into CASSVTTGIPEAFF.

The chain has TRBV6-6 and TRBJ2-7; D is possibly TRBD2 (5 bases). V was cut by 6 bases and J by 2 bases, with 11 bases left in between. This CDR3 is built from 13 residues. Looked up from germline, CDR1 is MNHNY and CDR2 is SVGAGI (reference sequence). Written as DNA, the CDR3 is TGTGCCAGCAGCGAGGGCATTACCTACGAGCAGTACTTC. Amino acid sequence: CASSEGITYEQYF.

The CDR3 nucleotides are TGTGCCAGTAGTATCCTGGGGGCCGCCGGGGAGCTGTTTTTT. This encodes CASSILGAAGELFF. The chain links TRBV19 to TRBJ2-2; tentative D call: TRBD1 (6 bases). The ends were cut back, 3 bases at V and 6 bases at J, with 11 bases in the middle. CDR1 and CDR2 from the germline V gene are LNHDA and SQIVND (reference sequence). The CDR3 covers 14 residues.

This clone showed up just once. The chain employs TRBV14 and TRBJ1-5, with 7 bases lining up with TRBD1. This CDR3 comprises 13 residues. Germline-derived CDR1 and CDR2 are SGHDN and FVKESK. With 4 bases clipped from V and 9 bases from J, the junction kept 6 bases outside the gene matches. This CDR3 is CASSRKTGPPQHF. In DNA, the CDR3 is TGTGCCAGCAGCCGGAAGACAGGGCCGCCCCAGCATTTT.

The chain uses TRBV10-3 and TRBJ1-1, with 10 bases fitting TRBD1. This CDR3 has 16 amino acids. Germline V gives CDR1 ENHRY, CDR2 SYGVKD. V was pared by 0 bases and J by 5 bases, with 6 bases of the junction left unmatched. The CDR3 loop is CAISESMGQGSTEAFF. In nucleotides, the CDR3 is TGTGCCATCAGTGAGTCGATGGGACAGGGGAGTACTGAAGCTTTCTTT.

This sequence joins TRBV12-5 and TRBJ2-5; 8 positions match TRBD2. This CDR3 comprises 14 residues. The trim removed 6 bases at V and 5 bases at J, leaving 8 bases unmatched. CDR1 and CDR2 from the germline V gene are LGHNT and FRNRAP. CDR3 nucleotides: TGTGCTAGTGGATCCGGGGGGGGCAGGGAGACCCAGTACTTC. This translates into CASGSGGGRETQYF. Looking up the rest from reference TRBV12-5 and TRBJ2-5 gives the full variable domain: DARVTQTPRHKVTEMGQEVTMRCQPILGHNTVFWYRQTMMQGLELLAYFRNRAPLDDSGMPKDRFSAEMPDATLATLKIQPSEPRDSAVYFCASGSGGGRETQYFGPGTRLLVL.

The chain is built from TRBV11-2 and TRBJ2-1; D possibly corresponds to TRBD2 (5 bases). The CDR3 extends over 17 amino acids. Germline CDR1 reads SGHAT; CDR2 reads FQNNGV. V lost 1 base, J lost 0 bases, and 13 bases lay in between. CDR3 nucleotides: TGTGCCAGCAGCTTAGCCCAGGACTGGAGCTCCTACAATGAGCAGTTCTTC. Its protein product is CASSLAQDWSSYNEQFF.

This clone has just one count. V gene TRBV6-4 combines with J gene TRBJ1-5; D is unresolved. Germline CDR1 reads MRHNA; CDR2 reads SNTAGT. This CDR3 has 14 residues. V dropped 0 bases and J dropped 6 bases, with 9 bases sitting between them. The CDR3 bases are TGTGCCAGCAGTGACTCCGGGAGGGCTCAGCCCCAGCATTTT. Translated: CASSDSGRAQPQHF.

V is TRBV18 and J is TRBJ1-2; no clear D. Germline lookup yields CDR1 KGHSH and CDR2 LQKENI. The CDR3 spans 14 residues. The germline V and J ends were trimmed by 4 bases and 3 bases, with 12 bases remaining between them. The CDR3 is CASSQDRGDYGYTF. The CDR3 DNA follows: TGTGCCAGCTCACAGGATCGTGGAGACTATGGCTACACCTTC.

This clone appeared a few times. The rearrangement uses TRBV5-1 and TRBJ1-1, with 7 bases matching TRBD1. The V gene end was trimmed by 1 base and the J gene end by 4 bases; junction bases not matched to a gene: 4. The V gene's germline CDR1 is SGHRS and CDR2 YFSETQ. The CDR3 sequence is 14 residues long. CDR3 bases: TGCGCCAGCAGCTTGAGGGGGCGTAGCACTGAAGCTTTCTTT. This sequence encodes CASSLRGRSTEAFF.

The chain links TRBV2 to TRBJ1-2; D remains ambiguous. CDR1 SNHLY and CDR2 FYNNEI come from the germline V gene. Between the trimmed V and J ends, which lost 5 bases and 2 bases, there was a span of 9 bases. This CDR3 comprises 13 residues. In DNA form, the CDR3 reads TGTGCCAGCAGTTCCGGGGTGAACTATGGCTACACCTTC. Amino acid sequence: CASSSGVNYGYTF.